This T cell receptor (beta chain) was found in a study of cytotoxic CD8 clonotypes in ibrutinib-treated CLL. Study-wide results and limits: Once treatment began, public clonotypes, which were uncommon, contracted or stayed stable. Clonality measured at baseline exceeded age-matched healthy donors, tracking circulating CD8+ T-cell counts.

Remarks on this clone: As yet, its antigen is unknown.

The CDR3 has 15 amino acids. V was clipped by 5 bases and J by 1 base, with 12 bases between them. CDR1 SEHNR and CDR2 FQNEAQ come from the germline V gene (reference sequence). Sequencing was performed with immunoSEQ multiplex PCR; in TCRdb, only in-frame clones are kept and a portion is missing. This repertoire shows roughly 220,000 clones, about four fifths found once; its top ten account for more than 9.5%. Material: PBMCs, obtained after 12 months of ibrutinib treatment. This clonotype was obtained from a human donor with chronic lymphocytic leukemia. The chain couples TRBV7-9 to TRBJ1-3, with D hard to call. The CDR3 reads CASSGQRASGNTIYF. The CDR3 DNA reads as TGTGCCAGCAGCGGTCAGAGGGCTTCTGGAAACACCATATATTTT.